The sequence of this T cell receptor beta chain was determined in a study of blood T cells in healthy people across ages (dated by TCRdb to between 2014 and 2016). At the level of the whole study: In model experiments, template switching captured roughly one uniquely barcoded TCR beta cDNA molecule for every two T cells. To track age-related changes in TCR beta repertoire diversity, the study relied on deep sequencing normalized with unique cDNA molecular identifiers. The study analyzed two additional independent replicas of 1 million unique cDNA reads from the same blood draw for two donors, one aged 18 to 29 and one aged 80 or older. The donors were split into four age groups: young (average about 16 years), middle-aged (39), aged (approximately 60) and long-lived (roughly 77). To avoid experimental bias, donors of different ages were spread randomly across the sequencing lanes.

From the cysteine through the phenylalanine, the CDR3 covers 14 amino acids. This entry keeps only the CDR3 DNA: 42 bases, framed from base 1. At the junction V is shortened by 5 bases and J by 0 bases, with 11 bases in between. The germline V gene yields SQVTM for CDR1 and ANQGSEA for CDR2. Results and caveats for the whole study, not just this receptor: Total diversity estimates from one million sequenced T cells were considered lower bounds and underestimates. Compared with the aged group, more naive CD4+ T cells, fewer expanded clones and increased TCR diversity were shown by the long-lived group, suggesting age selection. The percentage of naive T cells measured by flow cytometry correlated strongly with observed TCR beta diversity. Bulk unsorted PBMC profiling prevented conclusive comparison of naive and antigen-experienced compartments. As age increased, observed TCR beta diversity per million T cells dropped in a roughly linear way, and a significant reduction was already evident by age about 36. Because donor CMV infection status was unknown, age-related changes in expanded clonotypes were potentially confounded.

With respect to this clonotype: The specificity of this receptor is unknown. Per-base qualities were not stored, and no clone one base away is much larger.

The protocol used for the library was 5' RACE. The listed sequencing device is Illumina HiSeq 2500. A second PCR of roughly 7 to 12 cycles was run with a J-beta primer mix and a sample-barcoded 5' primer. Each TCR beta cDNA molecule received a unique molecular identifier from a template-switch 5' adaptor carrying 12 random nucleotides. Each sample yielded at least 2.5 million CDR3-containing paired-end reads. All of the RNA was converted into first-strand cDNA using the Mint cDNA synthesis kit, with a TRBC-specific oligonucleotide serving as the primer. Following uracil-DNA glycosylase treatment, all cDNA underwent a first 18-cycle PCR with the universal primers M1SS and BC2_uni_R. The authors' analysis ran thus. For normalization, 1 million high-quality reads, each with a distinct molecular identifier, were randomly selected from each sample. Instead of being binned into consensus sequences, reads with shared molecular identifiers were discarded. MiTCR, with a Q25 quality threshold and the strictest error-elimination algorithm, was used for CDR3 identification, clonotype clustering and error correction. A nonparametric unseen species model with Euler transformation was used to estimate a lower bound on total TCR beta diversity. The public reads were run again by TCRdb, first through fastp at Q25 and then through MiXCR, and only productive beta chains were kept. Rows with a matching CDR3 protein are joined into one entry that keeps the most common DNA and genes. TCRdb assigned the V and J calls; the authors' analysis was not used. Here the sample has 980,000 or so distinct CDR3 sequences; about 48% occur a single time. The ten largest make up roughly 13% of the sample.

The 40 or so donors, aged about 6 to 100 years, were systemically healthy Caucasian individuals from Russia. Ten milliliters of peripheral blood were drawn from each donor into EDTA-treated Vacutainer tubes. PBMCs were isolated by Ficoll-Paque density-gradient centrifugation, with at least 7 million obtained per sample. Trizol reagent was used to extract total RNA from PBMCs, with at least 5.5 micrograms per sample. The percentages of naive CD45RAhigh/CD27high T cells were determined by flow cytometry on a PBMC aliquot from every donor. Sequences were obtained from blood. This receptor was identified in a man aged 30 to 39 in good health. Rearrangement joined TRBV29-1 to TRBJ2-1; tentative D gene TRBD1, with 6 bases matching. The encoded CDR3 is CSVRIGGSYNEQFF. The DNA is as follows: TGCAGCGTTCGAATAGGGGGCTCCTACAATGAGCAGTTCTTC.